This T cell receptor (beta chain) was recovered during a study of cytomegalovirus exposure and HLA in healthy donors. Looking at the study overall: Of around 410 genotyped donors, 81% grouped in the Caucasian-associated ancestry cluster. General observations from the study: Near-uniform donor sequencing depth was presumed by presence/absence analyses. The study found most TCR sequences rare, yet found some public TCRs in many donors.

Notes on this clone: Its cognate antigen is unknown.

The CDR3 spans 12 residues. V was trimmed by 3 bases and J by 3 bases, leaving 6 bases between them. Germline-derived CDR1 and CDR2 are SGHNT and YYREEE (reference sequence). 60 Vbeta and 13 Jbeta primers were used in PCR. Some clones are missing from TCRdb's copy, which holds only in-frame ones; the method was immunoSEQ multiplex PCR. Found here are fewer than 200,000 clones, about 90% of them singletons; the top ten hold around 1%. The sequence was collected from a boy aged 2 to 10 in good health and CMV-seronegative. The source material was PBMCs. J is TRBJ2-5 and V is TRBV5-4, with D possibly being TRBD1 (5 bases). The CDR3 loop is CASSSGKETQYF. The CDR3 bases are TGTGCCAGCAGCTCAGGGAAAGAGACCCAGTACTTC.